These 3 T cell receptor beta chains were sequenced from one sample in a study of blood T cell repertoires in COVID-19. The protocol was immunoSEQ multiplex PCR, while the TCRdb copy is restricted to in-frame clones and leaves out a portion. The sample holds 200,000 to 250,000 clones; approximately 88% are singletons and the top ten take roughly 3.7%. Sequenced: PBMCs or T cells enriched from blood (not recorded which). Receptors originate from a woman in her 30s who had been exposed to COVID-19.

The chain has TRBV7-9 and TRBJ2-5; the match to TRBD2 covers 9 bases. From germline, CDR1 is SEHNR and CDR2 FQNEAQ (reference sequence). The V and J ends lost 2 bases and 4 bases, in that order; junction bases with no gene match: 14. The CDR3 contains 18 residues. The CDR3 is CASSLIVGGSGSPETQYF. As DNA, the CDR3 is TGTGCCAGCAGCTTAATCGTGGGTGGTAGCGGGAGCCCAGAGACCCAGTACTTC.

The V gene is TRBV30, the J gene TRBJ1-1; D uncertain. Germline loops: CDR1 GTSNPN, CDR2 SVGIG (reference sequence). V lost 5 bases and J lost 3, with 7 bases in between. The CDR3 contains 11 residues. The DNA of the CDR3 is TGTGCCTGGTCCCAGGACACTGAAGCTTTCTTT. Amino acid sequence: CAWSQDTEAFF.

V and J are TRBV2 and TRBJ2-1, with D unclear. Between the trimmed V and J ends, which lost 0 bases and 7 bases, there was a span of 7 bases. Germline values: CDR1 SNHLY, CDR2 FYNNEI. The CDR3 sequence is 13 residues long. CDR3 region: CASSEATTNEQFF. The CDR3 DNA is TGTGCCAGCAGTGAAGCAACGACTAATGAGCAGTTCTTC.